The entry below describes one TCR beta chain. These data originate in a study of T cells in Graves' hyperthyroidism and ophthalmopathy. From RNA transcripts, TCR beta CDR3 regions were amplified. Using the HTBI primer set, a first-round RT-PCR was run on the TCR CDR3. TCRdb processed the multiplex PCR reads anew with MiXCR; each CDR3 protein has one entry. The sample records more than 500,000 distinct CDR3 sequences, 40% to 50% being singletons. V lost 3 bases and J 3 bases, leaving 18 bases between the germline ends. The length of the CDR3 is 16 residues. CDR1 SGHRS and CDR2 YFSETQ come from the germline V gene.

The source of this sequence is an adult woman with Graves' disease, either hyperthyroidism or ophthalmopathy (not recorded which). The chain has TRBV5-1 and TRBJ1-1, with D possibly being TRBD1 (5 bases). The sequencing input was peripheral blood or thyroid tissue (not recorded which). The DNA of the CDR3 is TGCGCCAGCAGCTGGACCCCGGTAACGGGGGACACTGAAGCTTTCTTT. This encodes CASSWTPVTGDTEAFF.